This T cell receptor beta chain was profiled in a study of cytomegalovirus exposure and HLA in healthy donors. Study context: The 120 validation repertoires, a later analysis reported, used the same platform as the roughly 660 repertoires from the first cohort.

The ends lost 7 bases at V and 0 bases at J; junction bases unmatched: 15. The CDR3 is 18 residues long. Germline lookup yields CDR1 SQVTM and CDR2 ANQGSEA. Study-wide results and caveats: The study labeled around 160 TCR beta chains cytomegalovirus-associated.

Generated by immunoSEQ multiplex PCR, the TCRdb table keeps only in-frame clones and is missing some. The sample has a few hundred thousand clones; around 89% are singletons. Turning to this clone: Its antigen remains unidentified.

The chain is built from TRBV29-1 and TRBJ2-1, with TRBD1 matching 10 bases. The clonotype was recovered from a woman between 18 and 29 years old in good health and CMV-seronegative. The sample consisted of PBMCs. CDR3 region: CSGYPGQGRGSSYNEQFF. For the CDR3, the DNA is TGCAGCGGATATCCGGGACAGGGGCGCGGAAGCTCCTACAATGAGCAGTTCTTC.